This is a list of T cell receptor beta chains from one sample in a study of T cell responses to AZD1222 COVID-19 vaccine. The protocol was immunoSEQ multiplex PCR, while the TCRdb copy is restricted to in-frame clones and leaves out a portion. The sample holds 150,000 or so clones, roughly nine tenths seen once. The input for sequencing was peripheral blood, taken on day 0 of AZD1222 vaccination. The receptors shown here come from an adult in good health. CDR3s include the opening cysteine and the closing phenylalanine or tryptophan. The D gene is left open where the match is weak. Rows may omit the clone size; those that give it use once, few, many or a size class.

CDR3 DNA: TGCGCCAGCAGCCAAGATGGCAGGACAAACTATGGCTACACCTTC
CDR3 protein: CASSQDGRTNYGYTF
D gene: NA
J gene: TRBJ1-2
clone size: few
V gene: TRBV4-1

CDR3 DNA: TGTGCCAGCAGTGAACCAGGGGCGCCCTCCTACGAGCAGTACTTC
CDR3 protein: CASSEPGAPSYEQYF
D gene: NA
J gene: TRBJ2-7
clone size: NA
V gene: TRBV6-1

CDR3 DNA: TGCGCCAGCAGGTCATTGATCCGGGAGGGGTTATACGAGCAGTACTTC
CDR3 protein: CASRSLIREGLYEQYF
D gene: TRBD2
J gene: TRBJ2-7
clone size: NA
V gene: TRBV10-1

CDR3 DNA: TGTGCCAGCAGTTATGTGGATGAGCAGTTCTTC
CDR3 protein: CASSYVDEQFF
D gene: NA
J gene: TRBJ2-1
clone size: NA
V gene: TRBV6-5

CDR3 DNA: TGTGCCAGCAGCCTAAGTACCCGACTAGCGGGAGGAGAAACAGATACGCAGTATTTT
CDR3 protein: CASSLSTRLAGGETDTQYF
D gene: TRBD2
J gene: TRBJ2-3
clone size: NA
V gene: TRBV4-2

CDR3 DNA: TGTGCCAGCACTACTGTGACTAATTCGAGGGAGCAGTACTTC
CDR3 protein: CASTTVTNSREQYF
D gene: NA
J gene: TRBJ2-7
clone size: NA
V gene: TRBV3-1/TRBV3-2

CDR3 DNA: TGCGCCAGCAGTTTCACGAGTAGCACAGATACGCAGTATTTT
CDR3 protein: CASSFTSSTDTQYF
D gene: NA
J gene: TRBJ2-3
clone size: few
V gene: TRBV10-1

CDR3 DNA: TGTGCCAGCAGCTCAGAGAGGGGGTACACCTACGAGCAGTACTTC
CDR3 protein: CASSSERGYTYEQYF
D gene: NA
J gene: TRBJ2-7
clone size: NA
V gene: TRBV7-8

CDR3 DNA: TGTGCCAGTAGAAGAGACAGGGTGGCAGATACGCAGTATTTT
CDR3 protein: CASRRDRVADTQYF
D gene: TRBD1
J gene: TRBJ2-3
clone size: NA
V gene: TRBV19

CDR3 DNA: TGTGCCAGCAGCAAAGGGGGCGTTGACTCCTACGAGCAGTACTTC
CDR3 protein: CASSKGGVDSYEQYF
D gene: NA
J gene: TRBJ2-7
clone size: once
V gene: TRBV21-1

CDR3 DNA: TGTGCCAGCAGTCGTTTCGGCTACACCTTC
CDR3 protein: CASSRFGYTF
D gene: NA
J gene: TRBJ1-2
clone size: once
V gene: TRBV6-6

CDR3 DNA: TGTGCCAGCAGCTTGACCCGCAGATCCGAGCAGTACTTC
CDR3 protein: CASSLTRRSEQYF
D gene: NA
J gene: TRBJ2-7
clone size: NA
V gene: TRBV5-6

CDR3 DNA: TGCGCCAGCAGTGAGGGGTTCTATGGCTACACCTTC
CDR3 protein: CASSEGFYGYTF
D gene: NA
J gene: TRBJ1-2
clone size: NA
V gene: TRBV10-2

CDR3 DNA: TGTGCCAGCAGCGTTCGACTAGCGGCTAGCACAGATACGCAGTATTTT
CDR3 protein: CASSVRLAASTDTQYF
D gene: TRBD2
J gene: TRBJ2-3
clone size: NA
V gene: TRBV13

CDR3 DNA: TGTGCCAGCAGAGACAGGGGGTCTGTGAACACTGAAGCTTTCTTT
CDR3 protein: CASRDRGSVNTEAFF
D gene: TRBD1
J gene: TRBJ1-1
clone size: NA
V gene: TRBV6-6

CDR3 DNA: TGTGCCATCTCCGAGGACAGCTACAATGAGCAGTTCTTC
CDR3 protein: CAISEDSYNEQFF
D gene: NA
J gene: TRBJ2-1
clone size: NA
V gene: TRBV10-3

CDR3 DNA: TGTGCCAGCAGTTACGACGACTCTGGGGCCAACGTCCTGACTTTC
CDR3 protein: CASSYDDSGANVLTF
D gene: NA
J gene: TRBJ2-6
clone size: many
V gene: TRBV6-6

CDR3 DNA: TGTGCCAGCAGCTCATCAACTAGCGGGAACACAGATACGCAGTATTTT
CDR3 protein: CASSSSTSGNTDTQYF
D gene: TRBD2
J gene: TRBJ2-3
clone size: NA
V gene: TRBV9

CDR3 DNA: TGTGCCAGCAGCTTTAGTAACATGGGGATAGGATCACCCCTCCACTTT
CDR3 protein: CASSFSNMGIGSPLHF
D gene: NA
J gene: TRBJ1-6
clone size: NA
V gene: TRBV7-9

CDR3 DNA: TGTGCCAGCAGCCTAGCCCTAACAGGGAAGACTGAAGCTTTCTTT
CDR3 protein: CASSLALTGKTEAFF
D gene: NA
J gene: TRBJ1-1
clone size: NA
V gene: TRBV7-2

CDR3 DNA: TGTGCCATCGCGACCGGGCGGGCCTCCTATGGCTACACCTTC
CDR3 protein: CAIATGRASYGYTF
D gene: NA
J gene: TRBJ1-2
clone size: once
V gene: TRBV19

CDR3 DNA: TGCAGTGCTAGTCGGCTTCTTAACACCGGGGAGCTGTTTTTT
CDR3 protein: CSASRLLNTGELFF
D gene: NA
J gene: TRBJ2-2
clone size: NA
V gene: TRBV20-1

CDR3 DNA: TGTGCCAGCAGCACCCGGGACCAGCCCCAGCATTTT
CDR3 protein: CASSTRDQPQHF
D gene: NA
J gene: TRBJ1-5
clone size: few
V gene: TRBV3-1/TRBV3-2

CDR3 DNA: TGTGCCAGCAGCCGCCTCCTAGCGGAAACTAGCACAGATACGCAGTATTTT
CDR3 protein: CASSRLLAETSTDTQYF
D gene: TRBD2
J gene: TRBJ2-3
clone size: NA
V gene: TRBV5-4

CDR3 DNA: TGTGCCAGCAGTCTCCGGGACGGCCTCTCCTACAATGAGCAGTTCTTC
CDR3 protein: CASSLRDGLSYNEQFF
D gene: NA
J gene: TRBJ2-1
clone size: NA
V gene: TRBV7-9

CDR3 DNA: TGCGCCAGCAGATTAGGGGACTCCCTCCACAATGAGCAGTTCTTC
CDR3 protein: CASRLGDSLHNEQFF
D gene: NA
J gene: TRBJ2-1
clone size: NA
V gene: TRBV5-1

CDR3 DNA: TGTGCCAGCAGCTTGGCCGGGACAGGGTACACCGGGGAGCTGTTTTTT
CDR3 protein: CASSLAGTGYTGELFF
D gene: TRBD1
J gene: TRBJ2-2
clone size: NA
V gene: TRBV5-6

CDR3 DNA: TGTGCTAGTGGTTCGGGCAGGGGGGACAAAAACATTCAGTACTTC
CDR3 protein: CASGSGRGDKNIQYF
D gene: NA
J gene: TRBJ2-4
clone size: NA
V gene: TRBV12-5

CDR3 DNA: TGTGCCATCAGGGGGACAGGGAGTACTGAAGCTTTCTTT
CDR3 protein: CAIRGTGSTEAFF
D gene: TRBD1
J gene: TRBJ1-1
clone size: NA
V gene: TRBV10-3

CDR3 DNA: TGTGCCAGCAGCGTAGGTAGCAATCAGCCCCAGCATTTT
CDR3 protein: CASSVGSNQPQHF
D gene: NA
J gene: TRBJ1-5
clone size: few
V gene: TRBV9

CDR3 DNA: TGTGCCAGCAGCCAGATCTACGAGCAGTACTTC
CDR3 protein: CASSQIYEQYF
D gene: NA
J gene: TRBJ2-7
clone size: NA
V gene: TRBV21-1

CDR3 DNA: TGTGCCAGCAGCTTGGCGGTCCCTGGTGGCTACACCTTC
CDR3 protein: CASSLAVPGGYTF
D gene: NA
J gene: TRBJ1-2
clone size: NA
V gene: TRBV5-6

CDR3 DNA: TGTGCCAGCTCCCCATATGGGACAGGTCTTGAAAAACTGTTTTTT
CDR3 protein: CASSPYGTGLEKLFF
D gene: TRBD1
J gene: TRBJ1-4
clone size: NA
V gene: TRBV18

CDR3 DNA: TGTGCCAGCAGCGTACGACTAGCGGAGAGGGGAGATACGCAGTATTTT
CDR3 protein: CASSVRLAERGDTQYF
D gene: TRBD2
J gene: TRBJ2-3
clone size: NA
V gene: TRBV9

CDR3 DNA: TGTGCCTGCGGGCGGCAGGTACAAGAGACCCAGTACTTC
CDR3 protein: CACGRQVQETQYF
D gene: NA
J gene: TRBJ2-5
clone size: NA
V gene: TRBV7-9

CDR3 DNA: TGTGCCAGCAGCGGCCCGATCGATGAAAAACTGTTTTTT
CDR3 protein: CASSGPIDEKLFF
D gene: NA
J gene: TRBJ1-4
clone size: NA
V gene: TRBV28

CDR3 DNA: TGTGCCAGCAGCTTGGCGGCACAGGGGATGAGTGGCTACACCTTC
CDR3 protein: CASSLAAQGMSGYTF
D gene: TRBD1
J gene: TRBJ1-2
clone size: few
V gene: TRBV5-6

CDR3 DNA: TGCGCCAGCAGCCAAGCCTGGGGACAGGGGACATACGAGCAGTACTTC
CDR3 protein: CASSQAWGQGTYEQYF
D gene: TRBD1
J gene: TRBJ2-7
clone size: NA
V gene: TRBV4-1

CDR3 DNA: TGTGCCAGCGGCATAGTTCAGAGCAATCAGCCCCAGCATTTT
CDR3 protein: CASGIVQSNQPQHF
D gene: NA
J gene: TRBJ1-5
clone size: NA
V gene: TRBV28

CDR3 DNA: TGTGCCAGCAGCAAGGAGCAGACAGGGGGCGACTATGGCTACACCTTC
CDR3 protein: CASSKEQTGGDYGYTF
D gene: TRBD1
J gene: TRBJ1-2
clone size: NA
V gene: TRBV3-1/TRBV3-2

CDR3 DNA: TGTGCCAGCAGAAAGGAGCACGGGGAGCTGTTTTTT
CDR3 protein: CASRKEHGELFF
D gene: NA
J gene: TRBJ2-2
clone size: NA
V gene: TRBV6-5

CDR3 DNA: TGTGCCAGCTCACACTCTTCGGGGGGCGGAACTAATGAAAAACTGTTTTTT
CDR3 protein: CASSHSSGGGTNEKLFF
D gene: NA
J gene: TRBJ1-4
clone size: NA
V gene: TRBV18

CDR3 DNA: TGTGCCAGTAGTCCCCATAAAAATGAGCAGTTCTTC
CDR3 protein: CASSPHKNEQFF
D gene: NA
J gene: TRBJ2-1
clone size: NA
V gene: TRBV19

CDR3 DNA: TGTGCCAGCTCACCAACCTGGGACAGGGATAATTCACCCCTCCACTTT
CDR3 protein: CASSPTWDRDNSPLHF
D gene: TRBD1
J gene: TRBJ1-6
clone size: NA
V gene: TRBV18

CDR3 DNA: TGTGCCTGGAGTGGGGGGATATCACCCCTCCACTTT
CDR3 protein: CAWSGGISPLHF
D gene: NA
J gene: TRBJ1-6
clone size: few
V gene: TRBV30

CDR3 DNA: TGTGCCAGCAGCGTAGTGGCAGCCGACCGTGTGGGCTATGGCTACACCTTC
CDR3 protein: CASSVVAADRVGYGYTF
D gene: NA
J gene: TRBJ1-2
clone size: NA
V gene: TRBV9

CDR3 DNA: TGCAGCGCTCCGGGGATGTCGATCCACAATGAGCAGTTCTTC
CDR3 protein: CSAPGMSIHNEQFF
D gene: NA
J gene: TRBJ2-1
clone size: NA
V gene: TRBV29-1

CDR3 DNA: TGCGCCAGCAGCTTTGAGGGACGTGGCCCGAGCGAGCAGTACTTC
CDR3 protein: CASSFEGRGPSEQYF
D gene: NA
J gene: TRBJ2-7
clone size: NA
V gene: TRBV4-1